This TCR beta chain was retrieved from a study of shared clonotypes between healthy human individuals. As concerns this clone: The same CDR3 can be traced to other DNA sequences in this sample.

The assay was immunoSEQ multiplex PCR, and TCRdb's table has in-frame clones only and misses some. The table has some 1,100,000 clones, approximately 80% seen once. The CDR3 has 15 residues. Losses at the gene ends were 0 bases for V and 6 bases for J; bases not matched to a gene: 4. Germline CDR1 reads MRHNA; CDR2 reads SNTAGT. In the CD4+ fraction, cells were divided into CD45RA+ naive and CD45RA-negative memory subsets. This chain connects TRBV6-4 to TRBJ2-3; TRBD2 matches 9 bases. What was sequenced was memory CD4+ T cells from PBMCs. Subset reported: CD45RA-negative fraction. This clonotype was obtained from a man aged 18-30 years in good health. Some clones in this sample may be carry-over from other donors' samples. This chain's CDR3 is CASSDSLAGVDTQYF. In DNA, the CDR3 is TGTGCCAGCAGTGACTCGTTAGCGGGAGTGGATACGCAGTATTTT.